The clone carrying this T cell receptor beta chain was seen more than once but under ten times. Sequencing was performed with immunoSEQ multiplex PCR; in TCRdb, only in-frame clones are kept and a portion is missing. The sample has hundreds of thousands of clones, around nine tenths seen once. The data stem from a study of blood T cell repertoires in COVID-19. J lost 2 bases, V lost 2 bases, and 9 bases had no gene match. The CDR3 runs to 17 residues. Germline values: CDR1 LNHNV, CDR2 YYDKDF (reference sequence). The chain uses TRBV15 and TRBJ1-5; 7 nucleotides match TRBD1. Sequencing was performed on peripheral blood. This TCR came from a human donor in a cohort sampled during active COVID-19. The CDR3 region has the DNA TGTGCCACCAGCAGATCAGGCTCTCAGGGGGGCAATCAGCCCCAGCATTTT. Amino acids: CATSRSGSQGGNQPQHF.